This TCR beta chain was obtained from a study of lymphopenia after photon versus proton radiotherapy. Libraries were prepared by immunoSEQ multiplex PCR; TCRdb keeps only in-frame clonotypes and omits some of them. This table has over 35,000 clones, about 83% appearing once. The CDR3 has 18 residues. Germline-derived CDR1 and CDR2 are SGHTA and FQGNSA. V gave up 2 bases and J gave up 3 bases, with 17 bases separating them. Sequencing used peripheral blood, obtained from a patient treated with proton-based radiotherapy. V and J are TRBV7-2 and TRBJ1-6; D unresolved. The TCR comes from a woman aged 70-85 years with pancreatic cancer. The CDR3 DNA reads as TGTGCCAGCAGCTTATTTTTCACGTCCCAGGACTATAATTCACCCCTCCACTTT. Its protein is CASSLFFTSQDYNSPLHF.